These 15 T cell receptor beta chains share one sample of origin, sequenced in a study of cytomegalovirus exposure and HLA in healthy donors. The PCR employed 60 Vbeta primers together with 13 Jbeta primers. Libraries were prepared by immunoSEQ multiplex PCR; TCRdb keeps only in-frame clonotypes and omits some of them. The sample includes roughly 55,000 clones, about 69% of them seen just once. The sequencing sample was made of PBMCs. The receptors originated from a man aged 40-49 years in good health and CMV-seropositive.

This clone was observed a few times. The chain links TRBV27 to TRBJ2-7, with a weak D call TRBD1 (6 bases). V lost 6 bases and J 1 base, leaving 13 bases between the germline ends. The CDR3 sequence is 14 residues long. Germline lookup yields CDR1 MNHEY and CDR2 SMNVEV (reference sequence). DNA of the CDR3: TGTGCCAGCAGACAGGACAGAATGTCCTACGAGCAGTACTTC. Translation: CASRQDRMSYEQYF.

CDR3 amino acids: CASSYGRGSEKLFF. CDR3 sequence (DNA): TGTGCCAGCAGTTACGGGCGGGGTAGTGAAAAACTGTTTTTT. The chain couples TRBV6-6 to TRBJ1-4; unclear D gene. V gave up 2 bases and J gave up 7 bases, with 11 bases separating them. Germline V gene lookup returns CDR1 MNHNY and CDR2 SVGAGI (reference sequence). The CDR3 totals 14 residues.

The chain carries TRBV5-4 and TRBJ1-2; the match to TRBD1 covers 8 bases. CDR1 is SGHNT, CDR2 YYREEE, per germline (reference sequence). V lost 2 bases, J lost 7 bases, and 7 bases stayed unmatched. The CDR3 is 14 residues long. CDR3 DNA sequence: TGTGCCAGCAGCTTTTCAGGGGGCGGCGGTGGCTACACCTTC. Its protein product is CASSFSGGGGGYTF.

The CDR3 loop is CASSLDRDIGGYTF. CDR3 sequence (DNA): TGTGCCAGCAGCTTGGACAGGGATATTGGTGGCTACACCTTC. The gene calls are TRBV7-2 and TRBJ1-2; 8 bases are shared with TRBD1. Germline-derived CDR1 and CDR2 are SGHTA and FQGNSA. CDR3 size: 14 residues. V shed 3 bases and J 7 bases; nucleotides not matched to a gene: 7.

For the CDR3, the DNA is TGTGCCAGCAGCCCGGGGACAGCGAGCACAGATACGCAGTATTTT. Translated: CASSPGTASTDTQYF. The chain is built from TRBV11-2 and TRBJ2-3; 7 bases are a match to TRBD1. The CDR3 extends over 15 amino acids. Germline loops: CDR1 SGHAT, CDR2 FQNNGV. V lost 5 bases and J lost 0; bases outside the gene matches: 5. Filled out from reference TRBV11-2 and TRBJ2-3, the complete variable domain reads EAGVAQSPRYKIIEKRQSVAFWCNPISGHATLYWYQQILGQGPKLLIQFQNNGVVDDSQLPKDRFSAERLKGVDSTLKIQPAKLEDSAVYLCASSPGTASTDTQYFGPGTRLTVL.

For the CDR3, the DNA is TGTGCCAGCAGCTTAACCCAGGTCAACACTGAAGCTTTCTTT. Translating it yields CASSLTQVNTEAFF. The chain carries TRBV11-2 and TRBJ1-1; D ambiguous. Germline-derived CDR1 and CDR2 are SGHAT and FQNNGV. V was cut by 2 bases and J by 2 bases, with 9 bases left in between. The CDR3 covers 14 residues.

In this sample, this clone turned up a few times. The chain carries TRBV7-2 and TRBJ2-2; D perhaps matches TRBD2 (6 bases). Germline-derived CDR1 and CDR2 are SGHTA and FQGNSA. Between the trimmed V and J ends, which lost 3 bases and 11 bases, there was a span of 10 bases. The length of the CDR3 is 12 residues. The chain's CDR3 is CASSFGGTELFF. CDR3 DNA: TGTGCCAGCAGCTTTGGGGGGACTGAGCTGTTTTTT.

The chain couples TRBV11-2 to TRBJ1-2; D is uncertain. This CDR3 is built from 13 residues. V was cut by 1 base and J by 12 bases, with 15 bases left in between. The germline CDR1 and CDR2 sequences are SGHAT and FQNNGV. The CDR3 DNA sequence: TGTGCCAGCAGCTTAGTGTTCGCGGGGTCCCACACCTTC. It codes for CASSLVFAGSHTF. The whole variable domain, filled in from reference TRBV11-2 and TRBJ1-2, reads EAGVAQSPRYKIIEKRQSVAFWCNPISGHATLYWYQQILGQGPKLLIQFQNNGVVDDSQLPKDRFSAERLKGVDSTLKIQPAKLEDSAVYLCASSLVFAGSHTFGSGTRLTVV.

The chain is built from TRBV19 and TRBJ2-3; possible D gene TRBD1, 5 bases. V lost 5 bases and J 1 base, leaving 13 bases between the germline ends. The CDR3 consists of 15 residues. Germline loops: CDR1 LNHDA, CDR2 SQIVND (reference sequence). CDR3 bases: TGTGCCAGTAGTCAAAGGGGCAGCCGCACAGATACGCAGTATTTT. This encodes CASSQRGSRTDTQYF.

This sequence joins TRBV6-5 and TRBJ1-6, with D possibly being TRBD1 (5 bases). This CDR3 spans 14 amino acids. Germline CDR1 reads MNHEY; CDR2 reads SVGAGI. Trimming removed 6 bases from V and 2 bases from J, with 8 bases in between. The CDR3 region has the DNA TGTGCCAGCAGAGGGGTAACCTATAATTCACCCCTCCACTTT. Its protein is CASRGVTYNSPLHF.

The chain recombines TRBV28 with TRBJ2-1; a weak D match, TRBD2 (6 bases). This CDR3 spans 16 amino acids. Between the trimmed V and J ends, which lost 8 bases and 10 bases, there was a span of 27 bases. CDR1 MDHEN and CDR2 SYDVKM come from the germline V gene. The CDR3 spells CASLGSRGRGWEEQFF. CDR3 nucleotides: TGTGCCAGCTTAGGGAGTCGGGGGAGAGGGTGGGAGGAGCAGTTCTTC.

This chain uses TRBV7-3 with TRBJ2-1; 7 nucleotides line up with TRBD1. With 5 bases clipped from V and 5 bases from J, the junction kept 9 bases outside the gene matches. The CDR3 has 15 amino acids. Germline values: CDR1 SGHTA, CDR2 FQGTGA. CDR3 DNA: TGTGCCAGCAGCCCCCCAGGGGGAAGGAACAATGAGCAGTTCTTC. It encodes CASSPPGGRNNEQFF. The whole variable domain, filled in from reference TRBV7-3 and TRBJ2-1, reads GAGVSQTPSNKVTEKGKYVELRCDPISGHTALYWYRQSLGQGPEFLIYFQGTGAADDSGLPNDRFFAVRPEGSVSTLKIQRTERGDSAVYLCASSPPGGRNNEQFFGPGTRLTVL.

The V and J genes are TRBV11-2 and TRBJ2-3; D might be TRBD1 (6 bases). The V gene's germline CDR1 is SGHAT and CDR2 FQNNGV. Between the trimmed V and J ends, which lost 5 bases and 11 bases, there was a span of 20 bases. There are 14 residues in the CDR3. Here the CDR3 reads CASSARQDRSRQYF. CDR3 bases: TGTGCCAGCAGCGCCCGACAGGACCGCTCCAGGCAGTATTTT.

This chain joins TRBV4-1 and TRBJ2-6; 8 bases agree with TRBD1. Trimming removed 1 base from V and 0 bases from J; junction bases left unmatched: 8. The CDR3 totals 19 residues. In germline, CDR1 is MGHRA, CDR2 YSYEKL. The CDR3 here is CASSQGAAGGLSGANVLTF. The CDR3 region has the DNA TGCGCCAGCAGCCAAGGGGCGGCAGGGGGCCTCTCTGGGGCCAACGTCCTGACTTTC.

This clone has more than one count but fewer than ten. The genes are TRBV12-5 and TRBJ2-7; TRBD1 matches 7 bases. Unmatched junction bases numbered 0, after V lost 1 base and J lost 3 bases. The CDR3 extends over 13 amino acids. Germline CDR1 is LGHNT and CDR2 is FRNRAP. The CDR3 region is CASGLGQGYEQYF. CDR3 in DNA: TGTGCTAGTGGTTTGGGACAGGGCTACGAGCAGTACTTC.